This T cell receptor (beta chain) appears in the sequencing data of a study of blood T cell repertoires in COVID-19. As for the study in general: From T cells, B-cell-depleted T cells, or PBMCs came the material, which was cDNA or gDNA.

The authors' processing: The authors estimated nucleated cell counts from reference gene primer amplification. Data came from immunoSEQ multiplex PCR; TCRdb stores just in-frame clones and leaves some out. V and J calls and clone size follow that table, whereas D and trimming were derived from the DNA. The data contain about 310,000 clones, 89% of them singletons. The CDR3 has 13 residues. V gave up 5 bases and J gave up 5 bases, with 10 bases separating them. Germline V gene data show CDR1 as MNHEY and CDR2 as SVGAGI. Specimen: PBMCs or T cells enriched from blood (not recorded which). This chain links TRBV6-5 with TRBJ2-1, with D possibly TRBD2 on 5 matching bases. The TCR comes from a middle-aged woman who had recovered from COVID-19. CDR3 DNA: TGTGCCAGCAGTCTCGACGGGAACAATGAGCAGTTCTTC. This codes for CASSLDGNNEQFF.